This record concerns one TCR beta chain sequence. The antigen is undetermined. For the second PCR, which ran for roughly 6 to 12 cycles, a sample-barcoded 5' primer and a J-beta primer mix were used. Paired-end reads containing CDR3 totaled no fewer than 2.5 million for each sample. TCRdb reprocessed the 5' RACE reads via MiXCR and lists one record per CDR3 protein. Counted here are about 2 million distinct CDR3 sequences, about 50% occurring once; the ten biggest clones make up less than 2.5%. The people who gave samples were healthy Caucasians from Russia, aged about 6 to 100. This sample is part of a study of blood T cells in healthy people across ages. Findings and limits, study-wide: Donor CMV infection status was unknown, possibly confounding age-related changes in expanded clonotypes. It was not possible, with unsorted PBMCs, to conclusively compare naive and antigen-experienced cells.

CDR1 is MGHDK and CDR2 is SYGVNS in the germline V gene. Trimming cost V 5 bases and J 11 bases, with 12 bases left between them. CDR3 length equals 11 residues. The clonotype comes from a woman between 40 and 55 years old in good health. Material for sequencing was blood. This sequence joins TRBV25-1 and TRBJ1-1, with a possible D match to TRBD1 (5 bases). CDR3 DNA: TGTGCCAGCAGTCGGGGGTTACGGGCTTTCTTT. It is translated as CASSRGLRAFF.